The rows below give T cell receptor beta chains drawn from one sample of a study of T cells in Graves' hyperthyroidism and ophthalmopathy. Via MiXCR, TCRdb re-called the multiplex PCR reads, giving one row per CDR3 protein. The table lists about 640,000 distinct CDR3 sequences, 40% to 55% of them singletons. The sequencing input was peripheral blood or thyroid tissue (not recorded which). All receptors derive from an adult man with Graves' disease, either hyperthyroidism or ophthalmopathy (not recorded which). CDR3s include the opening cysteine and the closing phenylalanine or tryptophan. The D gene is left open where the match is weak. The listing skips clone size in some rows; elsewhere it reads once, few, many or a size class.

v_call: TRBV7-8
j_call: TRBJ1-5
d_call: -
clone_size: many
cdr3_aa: CASSMKIRELGHQPQHF
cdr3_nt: TGTGCCAGCAGCATGAAAATCAGGGAGTTGGGCCATCAGCCCCAGCATTTT

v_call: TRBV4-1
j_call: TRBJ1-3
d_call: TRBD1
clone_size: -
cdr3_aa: CASSQGGTASSGNTIYF
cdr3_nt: TGCGCCAGCAGCCAAGGGGGGACAGCCAGCTCTGGAAACACCATATATTTT

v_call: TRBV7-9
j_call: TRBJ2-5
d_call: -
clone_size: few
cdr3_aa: CASSLATNQETQYF
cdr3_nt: TGTGCCAGCAGCTTAGCAACCAACCAAGAGACCCAGTACTTC

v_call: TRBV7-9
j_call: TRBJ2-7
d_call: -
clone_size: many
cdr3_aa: CASTKGSSYEQYF
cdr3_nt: TGTGCCTCCACTAAGGGTAGCTCCTACGAGCAGTACTTC

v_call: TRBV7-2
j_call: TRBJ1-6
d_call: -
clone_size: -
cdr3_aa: CASSLARLHF
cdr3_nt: TGTGCCAGCAGCTTAGCGCGGCTCCACTTT

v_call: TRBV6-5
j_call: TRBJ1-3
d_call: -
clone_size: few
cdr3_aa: CASSPAGTGNTIYF
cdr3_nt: TGTGCCAGCAGCCCCGCGGGGACTGGAAACACCATATATTTT

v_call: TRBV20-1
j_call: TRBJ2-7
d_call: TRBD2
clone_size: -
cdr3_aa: CSARREGSGYEQYF
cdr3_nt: TGCAGTGCTAGGCGGGAGGGGTCGGGCTACGAGCAGTACTTC

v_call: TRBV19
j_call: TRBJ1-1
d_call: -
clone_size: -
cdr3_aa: CASSFREEAFF
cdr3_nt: TGTGCCAGTAGTTTTCGGGAAGAAGCTTTCTTT

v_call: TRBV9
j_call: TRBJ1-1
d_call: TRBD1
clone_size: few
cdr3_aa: CASSEVRTGWAFF
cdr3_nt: TGTGCCAGCAGTGAAGTCCGGACAGGGTGGGCTTTCTTT

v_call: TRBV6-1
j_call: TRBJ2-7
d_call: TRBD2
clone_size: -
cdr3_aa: CASRAPGAGDGEQYF
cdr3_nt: TGTGCCAGCAGAGCTCCGGGAGCGGGGGACGGCGAGCAGTACTTC

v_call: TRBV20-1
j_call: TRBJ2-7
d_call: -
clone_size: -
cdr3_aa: CSAPGGSGYEQYF
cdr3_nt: TGCAGTGCCCCTGGGGGGAGTGGCTACGAGCAGTACTTC

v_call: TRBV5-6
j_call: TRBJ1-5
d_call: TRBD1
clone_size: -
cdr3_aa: CASDRTGLNQPQHF
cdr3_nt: TGTGCCAGCGACCGGACAGGGCTAAATCAGCCCCAGCATTTT

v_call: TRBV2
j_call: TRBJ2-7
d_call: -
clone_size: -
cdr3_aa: CASSQGRDGYEQYF
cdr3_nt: TGTGCCAGCAGTCAGGGACGAGATGGCTACGAGCAGTACTTC

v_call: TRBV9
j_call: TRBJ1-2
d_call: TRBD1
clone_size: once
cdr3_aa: CASSLSATGQGIDGYTF
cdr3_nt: TGTGCCAGCAGTTTATCGGCTACGGGACAGGGTATCGATGGCTACACCTTC

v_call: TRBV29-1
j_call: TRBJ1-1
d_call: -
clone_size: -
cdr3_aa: CSVYMGMNTEAFF
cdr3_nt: TGCAGCGTCTACATGGGGATGAACACTGAAGCTTTCTTT

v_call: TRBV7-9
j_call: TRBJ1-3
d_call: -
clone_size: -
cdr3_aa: CASSLYPPGETSGNTIYF
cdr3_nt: TGTGCCAGCAGCTTATATCCCCCAGGGGAGACCTCTGGAAACACCATATATTTT

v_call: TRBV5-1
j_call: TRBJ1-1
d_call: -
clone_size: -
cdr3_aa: CASSTTDEAFF
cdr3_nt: TGTGCCAGCAGCACGACAGATGAAGCTTTCTTT

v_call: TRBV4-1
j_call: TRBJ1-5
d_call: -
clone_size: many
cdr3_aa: CASSQEWRNEPQHF
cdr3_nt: TGCGCCAGCAGCCAAGAGTGGAGGAACGAGCCCCAGCATTTT

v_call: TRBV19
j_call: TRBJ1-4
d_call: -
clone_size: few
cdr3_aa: CASSNQGTSEKLFF
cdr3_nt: TGTGCCAGTAGCAACCAGGGAACGAGTGAAAAACTGTTTTTT

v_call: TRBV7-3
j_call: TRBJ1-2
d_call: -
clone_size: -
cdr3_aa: CASSPFRQANYGYTF
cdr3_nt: TGTGCCAGCTCACCATTTCGACAGGCAAACTATGGCTACACCTTC

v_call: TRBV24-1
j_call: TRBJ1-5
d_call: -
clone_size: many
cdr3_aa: CATSDSQRGNQPQHF
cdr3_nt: TGTGCCACCAGTGACTCACAGAGGGGCAATCAGCCCCAGCATTTT

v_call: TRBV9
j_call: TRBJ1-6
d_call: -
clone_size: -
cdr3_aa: CAIGSGSLHF
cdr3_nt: TGTGCCATCGGTTCAGGGTCCCTCCACTTT

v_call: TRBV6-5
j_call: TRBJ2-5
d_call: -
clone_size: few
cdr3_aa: CASSYSSGSSWETQYF
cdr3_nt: TGTGCCAGCAGTTACTCTTCTGGCAGTTCTTGGGAGACCCAGTACTTC

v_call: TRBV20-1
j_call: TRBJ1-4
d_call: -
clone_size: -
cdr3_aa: CSASPPTKEKLFF
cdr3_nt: TGCAGTGCTAGCCCGCCTACGAAAGAAAAACTGTTTTTT

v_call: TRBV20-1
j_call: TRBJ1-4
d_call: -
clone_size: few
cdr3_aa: CSVKRAVNEKLFF
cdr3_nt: TGCAGTGTAAAAAGGGCCGTGAATGAAAAACTGTTTTTT

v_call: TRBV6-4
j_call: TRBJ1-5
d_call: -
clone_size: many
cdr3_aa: CASSLGSGDQPQHF
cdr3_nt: TGTGCCAGCAGTCTAGGCTCGGGGGATCAGCCCCAGCATTTT

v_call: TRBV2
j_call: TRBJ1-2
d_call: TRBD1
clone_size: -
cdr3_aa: CASTSSPGQGALGYGYTF
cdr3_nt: TGTGCCAGCACCTCCTCACCGGGACAGGGGGCCCTCGGCTATGGCTACACCTTC

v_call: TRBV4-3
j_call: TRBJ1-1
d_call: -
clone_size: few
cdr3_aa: CASSQLQGTAFF
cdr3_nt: TGCGCCAGCAGCCAACTACAGGGTACGGCTTTCTTT

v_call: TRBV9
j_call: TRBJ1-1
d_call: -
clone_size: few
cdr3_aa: CASSGPTEAFF
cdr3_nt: TGTGCCAGCAGCGGTCCCACTGAAGCTTTCTTT

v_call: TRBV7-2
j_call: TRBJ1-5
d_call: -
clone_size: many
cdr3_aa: CASSLEGSPNQPQHF
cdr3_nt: TGTGCCAGCAGCTTAGAGGGGTCCCCCAATCAGCCCCAGCATTTT

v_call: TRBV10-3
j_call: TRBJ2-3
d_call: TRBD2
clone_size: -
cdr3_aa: CAISIAGLTDTQYF
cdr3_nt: TGTGCCATCAGTATAGCGGGCCTCACAGATACGCAGTATTTT

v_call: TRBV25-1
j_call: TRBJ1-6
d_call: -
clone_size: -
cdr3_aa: CASRPPGSPLHF
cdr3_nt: TGTGCCAGCAGGCCGCCAGGTTCACCCCTCCACTTT

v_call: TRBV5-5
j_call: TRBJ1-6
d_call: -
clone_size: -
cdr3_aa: CASSWTDLEPLHF
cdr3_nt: TGTGCCAGCAGTTGGACCGACCTGGAGCCCCTCCACTTT

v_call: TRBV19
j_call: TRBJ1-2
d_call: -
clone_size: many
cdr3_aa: CASSDSLGYTF
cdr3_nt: TGTGCCAGTAGTGACAGCCTTGGTTACACCTTC

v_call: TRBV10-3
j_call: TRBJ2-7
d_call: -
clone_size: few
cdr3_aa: CASIRSSYEQYF
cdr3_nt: TGTGCCAGCATCCGGTCGTCCTACGAGCAGTACTTC

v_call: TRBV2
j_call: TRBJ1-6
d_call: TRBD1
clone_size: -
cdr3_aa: CASSELGQGASPLHF
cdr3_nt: TGTGCCAGCAGTGAACTCGGACAGGGGGCTTCACCCCTCCACTTT

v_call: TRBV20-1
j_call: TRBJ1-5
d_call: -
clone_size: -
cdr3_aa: CSATWGYSNQPQHF
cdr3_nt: TGCAGTGCTACTTGGGGGTATAGCAATCAGCCCCAGCATTTT

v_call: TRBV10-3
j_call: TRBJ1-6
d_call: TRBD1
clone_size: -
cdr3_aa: CAISPDRDNSPLHF
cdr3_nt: TGTGCCATCAGTCCGGACAGGGATAATTCACCCCTCCACTTT

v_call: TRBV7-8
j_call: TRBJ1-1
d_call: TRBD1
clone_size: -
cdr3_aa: CAWKDRSFSEAFF
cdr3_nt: TGTGCCTGGAAGGACAGGAGTTTCTCTGAAGCTTTCTTT

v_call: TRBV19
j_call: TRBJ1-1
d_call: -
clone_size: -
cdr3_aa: CASSPSVGTEAFF
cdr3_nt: TGTGCCAGTAGTCCCAGCGTGGGCACTGAAGCTTTCTTT

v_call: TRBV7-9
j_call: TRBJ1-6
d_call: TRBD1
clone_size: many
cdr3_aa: CASSLGQGVHSPLHF
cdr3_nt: TGTGCCAGCAGCTTAGGACAGGGGGTGCACTCACCCCTCCACTTT

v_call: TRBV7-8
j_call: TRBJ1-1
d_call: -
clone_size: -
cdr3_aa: CASSRLSQTLNTEAFF
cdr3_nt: TGTGCCAGCAGCCGATTAAGCCAGACCCTGAACACTGAAGCTTTCTTT

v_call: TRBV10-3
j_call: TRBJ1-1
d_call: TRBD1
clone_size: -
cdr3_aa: CASSGTGTNTEAFF
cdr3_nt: TGTGCCAGCAGTGGGACAGGAACGAACACTGAAGCTTTCTTT

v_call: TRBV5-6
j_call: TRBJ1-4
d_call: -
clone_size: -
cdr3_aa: CAWSAYREGEKLFF
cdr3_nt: TGTGCCTGGAGTGCTTACAGGGAGGGCGAAAAACTGTTTTTT

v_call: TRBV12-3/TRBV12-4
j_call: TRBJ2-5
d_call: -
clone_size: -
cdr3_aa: CASSLYQTQETQYF
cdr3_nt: TGTGCCAGCAGTCTCTACCAAACTCAAGAGACCCAGTACTTC

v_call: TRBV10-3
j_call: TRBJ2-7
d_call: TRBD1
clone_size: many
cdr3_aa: CAIRLTGGTYEQYF
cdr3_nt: TGTGCCATCAGACTGACAGGGGGCACCTACGAGCAGTACTTC

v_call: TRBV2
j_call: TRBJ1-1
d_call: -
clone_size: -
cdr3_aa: CASRYRTANTEAFF
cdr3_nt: TGTGCCAGCAGATACCGGACAGCGAACACTGAAGCCTTCTTT

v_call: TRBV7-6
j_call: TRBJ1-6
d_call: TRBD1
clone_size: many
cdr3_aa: CASSSTGGESPLHF
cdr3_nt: TGTGCCAGCAGTTCTACAGGGGGCGAATCACCCCTCCACTTT

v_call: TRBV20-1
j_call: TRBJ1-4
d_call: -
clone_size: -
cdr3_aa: CSATGWTNGKLFF
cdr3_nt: TGCAGTGCTACTGGTTGGACCAATGGAAAACTGTTTTTT

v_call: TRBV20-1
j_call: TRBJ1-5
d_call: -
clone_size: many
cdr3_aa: CSASGEQPQHF
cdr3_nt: TGCAGTGCCTCCGGGGAACAGCCCCAGCATTTT

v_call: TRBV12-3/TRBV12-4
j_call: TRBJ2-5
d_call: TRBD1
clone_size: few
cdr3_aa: CASSPGPGQGRETQYF
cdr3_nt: TGTGCCAGCAGTCCCGGCCCGGGACAGGGGCGAGAGACCCAGTACTTC

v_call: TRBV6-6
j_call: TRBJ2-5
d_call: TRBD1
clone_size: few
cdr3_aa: CASRRGQFLETQYF
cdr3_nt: TGTGCCAGCAGGAGGGGACAGTTTCTGGAGACCCAGTACTTC

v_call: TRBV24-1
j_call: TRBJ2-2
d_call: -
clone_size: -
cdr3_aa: CATSQWVGNTGELFF
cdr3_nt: TGTGCCACCAGTCAATGGGTAGGGAACACCGGGGAGCTGTTTTTT

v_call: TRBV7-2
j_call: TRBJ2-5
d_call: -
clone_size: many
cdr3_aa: CASSLRVAGETQYF
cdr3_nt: TGTGCCAGCAGCTTAAGAGTGGCGGGAGAGACCCAGTACTTC

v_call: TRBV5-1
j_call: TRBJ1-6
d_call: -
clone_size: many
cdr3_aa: CASSTTGIGSPLHF
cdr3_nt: TGCGCCAGCAGCACCACAGGGATAGGTTCACCCCTCCACTTT

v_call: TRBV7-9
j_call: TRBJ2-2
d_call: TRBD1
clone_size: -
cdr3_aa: CASRGQGVGTPGELFF
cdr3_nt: TGTGCCAGCAGGGGACAGGGGGTTGGTACTCCCGGGGAGCTGTTTTTT